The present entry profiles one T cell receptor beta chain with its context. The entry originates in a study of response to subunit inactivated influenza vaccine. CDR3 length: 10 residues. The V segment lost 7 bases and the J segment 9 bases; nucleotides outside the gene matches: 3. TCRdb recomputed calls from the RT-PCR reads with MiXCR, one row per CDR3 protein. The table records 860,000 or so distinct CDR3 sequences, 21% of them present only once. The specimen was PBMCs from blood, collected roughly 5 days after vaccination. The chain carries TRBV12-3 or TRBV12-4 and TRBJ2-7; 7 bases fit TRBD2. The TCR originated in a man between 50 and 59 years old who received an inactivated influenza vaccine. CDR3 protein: CASTSGGQYF. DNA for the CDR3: TGTGCCAGCACCTCGGGGGGGCAGTACTTC.